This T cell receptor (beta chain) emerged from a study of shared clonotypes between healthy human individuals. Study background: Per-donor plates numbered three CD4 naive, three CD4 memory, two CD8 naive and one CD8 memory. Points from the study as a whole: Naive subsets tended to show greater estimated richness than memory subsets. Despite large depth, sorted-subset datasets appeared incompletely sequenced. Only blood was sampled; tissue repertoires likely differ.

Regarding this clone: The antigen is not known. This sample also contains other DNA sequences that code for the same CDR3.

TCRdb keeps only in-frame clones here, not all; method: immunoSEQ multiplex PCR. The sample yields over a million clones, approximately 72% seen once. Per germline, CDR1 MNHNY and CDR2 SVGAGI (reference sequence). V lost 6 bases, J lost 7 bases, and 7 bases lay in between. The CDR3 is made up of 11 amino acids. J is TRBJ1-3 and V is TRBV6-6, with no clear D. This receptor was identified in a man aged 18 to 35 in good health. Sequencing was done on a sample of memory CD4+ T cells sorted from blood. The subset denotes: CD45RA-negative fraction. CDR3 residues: CASSQRNTIYF. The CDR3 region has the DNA TGTGCCAGCAGCCAGCGTAACACCATATATTTT.